The 12 T cell receptor beta chains below come from one sample, sequenced in a study of shared clonotypes between healthy human individuals. Measured with immunoSEQ multiplex PCR; TCRdb has only the in-frame clones, and not every one. The table shows about 2.4 million clones, with approximately 90% occurring only once. The sample was naive CD4+ T cells sorted from blood. Subset defined: CD45RA+ positively selected. These receptors were obtained from a man between 18 and 35 years old in good health.

There are a few counts of this clone. This sequence joins TRBV5-1 and TRBJ1-1; D unresolved. Germline assignment: CDR1 SGHRS and CDR2 YFSETQ. V was pared by 0 bases and J by 1 base, with 7 bases between. CDR3 length: 14 amino acids. This CDR3 reads CASSLAVENTEAFF. CDR3 sequence (DNA): TGCGCCAGCAGCTTGGCCGTTGAGAACACTGAAGCTTTCTTT. The complete variable domain, with remaining parts taken from reference TRBV5-1 and TRBJ1-1, reads KAGVTQTPRYLIKTRGQQVTLSCSPISGHRSVSWYQQTPGQGLQFLFEYFSETQRNKGNFPGRFSGRQFSNSRSEMNVSTLELGDSALYLCASSLAVENTEAFFGQGTRLTVV.

V usage is TRBV19 and J usage is TRBJ2-1; 9 nucleotides align to TRBD2. This CDR3 contains 15 residues. After removal of 0 bases from V and 7 bases from J, the junction contained 4 bases not matched to a gene. Per germline, CDR1 LNHDA and CDR2 SQIVND (reference sequence). The CDR3 DNA follows: TGTGCCAGTAGTATAGAGGTTACTAGCGGGAATGAGCAGTTCTTC. Amino acid sequence: CASSIEVTSGNEQFF. The whole variable domain, filled in from reference TRBV19 and TRBJ2-1, reads DGGITQSPKYLFRKEGQNVTLSCEQNLNHDAMYWYRQDPGQGLRLIYYSQIVNDFQKGDIAEGYSVSREKKESFPLTVTSAQKNPTAFYLCASSIEVTSGNEQFFGPGTRLTVL.

This chain joins TRBV19 and TRBJ2-7; 9 positions match TRBD2. CDR3 length equals 15 residues. CDR1 and CDR2 (germline): LNHDA, SQIVND (reference sequence). After removal of 5 bases from V and 4 bases from J, the junction contained 9 bases not matched to a gene. CDR3 region: CASSPGVAGAYEQYF. The CDR3 region has the DNA TGTGCCAGTAGTCCCGGGGTAGCGGGAGCGTACGAGCAGTACTTC. Together with reference TRBV19 and TRBJ2-7, the CDR3 gives the full variable domain: DGGITQSPKYLFRKEGQNVTLSCEQNLNHDAMYWYRQDPGQGLRLIYYSQIVNDFQKGDIAEGYSVSREKKESFPLTVTSAQKNPTAFYLCASSPGVAGAYEQYFGPGTRLTVT.

This clone has a handful of counts. This sequence joins TRBV27 and TRBJ1-2; TRBD1 aligns across 7 bases. The CDR3 extends over 11 amino acids. The V segment lost 9 bases and the J segment 3 bases; nucleotides outside the gene matches: 1. Germline V gene data show CDR1 as MNHEY and CDR2 as SMNVEV (reference sequence). For the CDR3, the DNA is TGTGCCAGTGGACAGGACTATGGCTACACCTTC. It translates to CASGQDYGYTF.

The chain links TRBV7-2 to TRBJ1-6, with TRBD1 identical over 9 bases. The germline V gene encodes CDR1 SGHTA and CDR2 FQGNSA. The V segment lost 6 bases and the J segment 4 bases; nucleotides outside the gene matches: 4. The CDR3 consists of 15 residues. The CDR3 protein is CASRAGTGYNSPLHF. DNA of the CDR3: TGTGCCAGCAGGGCCGGGACAGGGTATAATTCACCCCTCCACTTT.

This clone was picked up a small number of times. The chain links TRBV5-4 to TRBJ2-1; weak D call: TRBD2 (6 bases). CDR1 is SGHNT, CDR2 YYREEE, per germline (reference sequence). The CDR3 is 15 residues long. The germline V and J ends were trimmed by 3 bases and 4 bases, with 14 bases remaining between them. Written as DNA, the CDR3 is TGTGCCAGCAGCTGGGGGGACTCCTTATACAATGAGCAGTTCTTC. This sequence encodes CASSWGDSLYNEQFF.

Concerning this clone itself: The same CDR3 arises from other DNA sequences in this sample as well. This chain connects TRBV6-5 to TRBJ1-2; the D is unclear. The V end lost 6 bases, the J end lost 5 bases, and 13 bases lay between the germline ends. The germline V gene encodes CDR1 MNHEY and CDR2 SVGAGI. There are 13 residues in the CDR3. The CDR3 region is CASRPGSSYGYTF. In DNA form, the CDR3 reads TGTGCCAGCAGACCGGGTTCATCATATGGCTACACCTTC.

The CDR3 nucleotides are TGTGCCAGCAGCTTCGGCGCCAGGCCGGATACGCAGTATTTT. Protein: CASSFGARPDTQYF. The chain employs TRBV11-2 and TRBJ2-3; D is unresolved. With 3 bases removed from V and 6 bases from J, the gap between germline ends came to 13 bases. The CDR3 has 14 amino acids. Germline loops: CDR1 SGHAT, CDR2 FQNNGV.

This rearrangement joins TRBV5-1 to TRBJ2-5; D could derive from TRBD1 or TRBD2 (6 bases each). The J call is in doubt because the DNA end fits TRBJ2-7 better. This CDR3 has 15 amino acids. Germline V gives CDR1 SGHRS, CDR2 YFSETQ. The CDR3 region is CASNSGGSGTYEQYF. The DNA of the CDR3 is TGCGCCAGCAATTCCGGGGGCAGCGGCACCTACGAGCAGTACTTC.

CDR3 bases: TGTGCCAGCAGTTCCCGGGACCCTCCCTACGAGCAGTACTTC. Encoded protein: CASSSRDPPYEQYF. The rearrangement links TRBV27 to TRBJ2-7; D possibly uses TRBD1 or TRBD2 (5 bases each). The CDR3 is 14 amino acids. CDR1 MNHEY and CDR2 SMNVEV come from the germline V gene (reference sequence). The V and J ends lost 4 bases and 2 bases respectively, with 12 bases between them.

This chain links TRBV10-1 with TRBJ1-1; D not resolved. CDR1 is WNHNN and CDR2 is SYGVQD in the germline V gene (reference sequence). V lost 0 bases to trimming and J lost 6 bases, with 8 bases between them. This CDR3 has 13 residues. This CDR3 reads CASSESGSPEAFF. CDR3 coding DNA: TGCGCCAGCAGTGAGTCAGGGTCCCCTGAAGCTTTCTTT.

The chain links TRBV7-6 to TRBJ2-7, with no clear D. The length of the CDR3 is 14 residues. Germline CDR1 and CDR2: SGHVS and FNYEAQ. The V and J ends lost 2 bases and 0 bases respectively, with 8 bases between them. The CDR3 reads CASSLSESSYEQYF. CDR3 sequence (DNA): TGTGCCAGCAGCTTATCGGAGTCCTCCTACGAGCAGTACTTC. The variable domain in full, completed from reference TRBV7-6 and TRBJ2-7, reads GAGVSQSPRYKVTKRGQDVALRCDPISGHVSLYWYRQALGQGPEFLTYFNYEAQQDKSGLPNDRFSAERPEGSISTLTIQRTEQRDSAMYRCASSLSESSYEQYFGPGTRLTVT.